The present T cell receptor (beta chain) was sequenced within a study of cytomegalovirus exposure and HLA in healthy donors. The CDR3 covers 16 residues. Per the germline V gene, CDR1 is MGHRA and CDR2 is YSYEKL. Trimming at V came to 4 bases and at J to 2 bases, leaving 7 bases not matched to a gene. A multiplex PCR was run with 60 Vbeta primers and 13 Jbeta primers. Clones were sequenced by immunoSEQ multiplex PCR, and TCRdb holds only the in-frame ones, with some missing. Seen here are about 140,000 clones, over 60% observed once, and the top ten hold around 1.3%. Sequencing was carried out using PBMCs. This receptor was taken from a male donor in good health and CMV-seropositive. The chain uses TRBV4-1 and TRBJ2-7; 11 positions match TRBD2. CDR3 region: CASSPEELAGAYEQYF. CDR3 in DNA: TGCGCCAGCAGCCCCGAGGAACTAGCGGGAGCCTACGAGCAGTACTTC.